This TCR beta chain is from a study of blood T cell repertoires in COVID-19. Study in general: Material from acute and convalescent COVID-19 was sourced from the United States, Italy and Spain. The analysed material was cDNA or gDNA that came from T cells, B-cell-depleted T cells, or PBMCs.

A word on this clone: The sample has other DNA sequences that encode this CDR3 too.

Under the authors' procedure: Reference gene primer amplification gave nucleated cell count estimates. Using immunoSEQ multiplex PCR, the repertoire was profiled, and TCRdb retains in-frame clones only, with some absent. The V and J calls and clone size are taken from that table; D and trimming were inferred from the DNA. The sample contains 150,000 to 200,000 clones, around nine tenths of which appear only once. This CDR3 has 13 residues. The germline CDR1 and CDR2 sequences are SGDLS and YYNGEE. Trimming removed 0 bases from V and 5 bases from J, with 8 bases in between. Sequencing used peripheral blood. This TCR came from a woman in her late teens or twenties who had recovered from COVID-19. The chain employs TRBV9 and TRBJ2-5; D is possibly TRBD1 (5 bases). The CDR3 region is CASSVEGAETQYF. The DNA of the CDR3 is TGTGCCAGCAGCGTAGAAGGGGCTGAGACCCAGTACTTC.